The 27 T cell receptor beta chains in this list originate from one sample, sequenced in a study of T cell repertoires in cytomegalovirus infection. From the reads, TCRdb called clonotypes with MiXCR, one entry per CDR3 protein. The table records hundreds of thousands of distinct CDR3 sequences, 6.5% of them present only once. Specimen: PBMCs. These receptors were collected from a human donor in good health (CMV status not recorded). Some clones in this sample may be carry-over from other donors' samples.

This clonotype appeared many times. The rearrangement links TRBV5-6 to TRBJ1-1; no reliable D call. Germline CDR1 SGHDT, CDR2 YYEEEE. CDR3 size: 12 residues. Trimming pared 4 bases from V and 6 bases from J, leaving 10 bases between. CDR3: CASSLLAAEAFF. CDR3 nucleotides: TGTGCCAGCAGCCTACTGGCAGCTGAAGCTTTCTTT.

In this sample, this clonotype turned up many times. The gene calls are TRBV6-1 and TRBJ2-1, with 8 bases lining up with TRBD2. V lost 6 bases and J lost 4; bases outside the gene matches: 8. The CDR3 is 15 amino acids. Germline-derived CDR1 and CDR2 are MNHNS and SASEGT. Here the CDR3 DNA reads TGTGCCAGCAGACGGAGCGGGGGTGCGTACAATGAGCAGTTCTTC. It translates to CASRRSGGAYNEQFF.

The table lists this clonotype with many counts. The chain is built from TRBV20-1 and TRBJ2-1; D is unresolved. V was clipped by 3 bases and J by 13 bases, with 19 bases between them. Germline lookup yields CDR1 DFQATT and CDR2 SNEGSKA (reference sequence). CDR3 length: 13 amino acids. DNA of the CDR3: TGCAGTGCTAGTGATCCTACCGGTGTCGCCCAGTTCTTC. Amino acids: CSASDPTGVAQFF.

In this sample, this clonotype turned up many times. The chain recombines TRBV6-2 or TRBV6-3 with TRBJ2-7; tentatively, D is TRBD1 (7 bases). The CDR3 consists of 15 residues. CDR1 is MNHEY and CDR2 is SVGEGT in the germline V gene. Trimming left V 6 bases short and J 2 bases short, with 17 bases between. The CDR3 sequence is CASSLTQGGAYEQYF. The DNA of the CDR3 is TGTGCCAGCAGCCTAACGCAGGGGGGAGCCTACGAGCAGTACTTC.

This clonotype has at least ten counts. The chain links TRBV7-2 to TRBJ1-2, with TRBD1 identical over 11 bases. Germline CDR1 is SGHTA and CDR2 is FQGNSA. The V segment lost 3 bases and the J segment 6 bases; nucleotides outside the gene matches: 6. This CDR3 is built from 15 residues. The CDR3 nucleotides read TGTGCCAGCAGCTTCCTGGACAGGGGGCAGGATGGCTACACCTTC. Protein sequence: CASSFLDRGQDGYTF.

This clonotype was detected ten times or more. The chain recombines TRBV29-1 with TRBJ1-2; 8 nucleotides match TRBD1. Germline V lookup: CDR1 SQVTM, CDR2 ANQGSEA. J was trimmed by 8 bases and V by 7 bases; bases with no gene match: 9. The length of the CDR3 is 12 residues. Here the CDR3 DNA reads TGCAGCGCCGGGACAGGAGATTTGGGCTACACCTTC. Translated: CSAGTGDLGYTF.

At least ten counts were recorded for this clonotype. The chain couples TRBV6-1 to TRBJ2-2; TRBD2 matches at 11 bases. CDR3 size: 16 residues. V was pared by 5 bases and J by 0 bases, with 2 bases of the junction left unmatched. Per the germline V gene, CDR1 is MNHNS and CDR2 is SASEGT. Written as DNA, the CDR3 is TGTGCCAGCAGTTGGACTAGCGGGCCGAACACCGGGGAGCTGTTTTTT. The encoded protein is CASSWTSGPNTGELFF.

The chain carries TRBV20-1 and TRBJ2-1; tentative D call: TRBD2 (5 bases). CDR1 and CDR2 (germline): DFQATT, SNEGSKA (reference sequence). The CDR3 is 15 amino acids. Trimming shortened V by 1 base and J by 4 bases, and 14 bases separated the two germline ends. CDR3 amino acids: CSARAPAALYNEQFF. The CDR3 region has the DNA TGCAGTGCTAGAGCGCCAGCGGCGCTGTACAATGAGCAGTTCTTC.

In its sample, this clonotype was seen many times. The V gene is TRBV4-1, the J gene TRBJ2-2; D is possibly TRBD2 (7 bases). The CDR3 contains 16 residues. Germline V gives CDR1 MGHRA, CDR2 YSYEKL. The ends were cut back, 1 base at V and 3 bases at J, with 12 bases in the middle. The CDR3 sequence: CASSQAGGDDTGELFF. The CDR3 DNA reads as TGCGCCAGCAGCCAAGCGGGGGGCGACGACACCGGGGAGCTGTTTTTT.

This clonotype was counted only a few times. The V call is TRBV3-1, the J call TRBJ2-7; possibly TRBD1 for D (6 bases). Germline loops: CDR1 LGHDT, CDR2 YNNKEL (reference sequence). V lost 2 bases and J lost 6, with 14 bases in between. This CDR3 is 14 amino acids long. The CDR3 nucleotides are TGTGCCAGCAGCCAATCCACAGGGAAGGGCGAGCAGTACTTC. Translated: CASSQSTGKGEQYF.

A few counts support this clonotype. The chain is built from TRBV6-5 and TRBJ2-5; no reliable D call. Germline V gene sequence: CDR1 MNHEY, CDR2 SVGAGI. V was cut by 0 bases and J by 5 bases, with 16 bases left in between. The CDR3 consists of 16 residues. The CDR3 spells CASSYSGINGHETQYF. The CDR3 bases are TGTGCCAGCAGTTACTCGGGTATAAATGGGCACGAGACCCAGTACTTC.

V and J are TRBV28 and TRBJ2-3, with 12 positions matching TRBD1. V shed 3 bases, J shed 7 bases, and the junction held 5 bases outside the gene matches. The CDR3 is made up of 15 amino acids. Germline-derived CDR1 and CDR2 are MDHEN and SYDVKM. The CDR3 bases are TGTGCCAGCAGTTTCCAGGGACAGGGGGCAAATACGCAGTATTTT. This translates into CASSFQGQGANTQYF.

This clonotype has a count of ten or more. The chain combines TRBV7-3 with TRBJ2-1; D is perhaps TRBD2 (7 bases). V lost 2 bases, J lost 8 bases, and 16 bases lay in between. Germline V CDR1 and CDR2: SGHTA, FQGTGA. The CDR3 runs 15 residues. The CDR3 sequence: CASSLVAGARDEQFF. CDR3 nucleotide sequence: TGTGCCAGCAGCTTAGTCGCGGGGGCGCGGGATGAGCAGTTCTTC.

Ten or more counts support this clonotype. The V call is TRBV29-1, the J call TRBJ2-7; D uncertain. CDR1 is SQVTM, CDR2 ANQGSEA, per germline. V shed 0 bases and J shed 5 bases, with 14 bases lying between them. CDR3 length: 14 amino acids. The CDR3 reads CSVEESTGRHEQYF. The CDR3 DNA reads TGCAGCGTTGAAGAGTCGACGGGTAGACACGAGCAGTACTTC.

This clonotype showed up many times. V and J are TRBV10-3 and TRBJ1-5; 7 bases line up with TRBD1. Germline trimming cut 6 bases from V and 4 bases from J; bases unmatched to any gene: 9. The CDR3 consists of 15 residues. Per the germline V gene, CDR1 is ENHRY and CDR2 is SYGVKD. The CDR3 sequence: CAISETTGMNQPQHF. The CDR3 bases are TGTGCCATCAGCGAGACGACAGGGATGAATCAGCCCCAGCATTTT.

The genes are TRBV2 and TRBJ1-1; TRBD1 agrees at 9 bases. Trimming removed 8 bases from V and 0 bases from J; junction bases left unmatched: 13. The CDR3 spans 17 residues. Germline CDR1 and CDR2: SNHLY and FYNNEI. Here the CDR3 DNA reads TGTGCCAGCCAAGGGGACTGGACAGGGGATATGAACACTGAAGCTTTCTTT. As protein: CASQGDWTGDMNTEAFF. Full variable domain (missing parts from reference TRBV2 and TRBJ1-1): EPEVTQTPSHQVTQMGQEVILRCVPISNHLYFYWYRQILGQKVEFLVSFYNNEISEKSEIFDDQFSVERPDGSNFTLKIRSTKLEDSAMYFCASQGDWTGDMNTEAFFGQGTRLTVV.

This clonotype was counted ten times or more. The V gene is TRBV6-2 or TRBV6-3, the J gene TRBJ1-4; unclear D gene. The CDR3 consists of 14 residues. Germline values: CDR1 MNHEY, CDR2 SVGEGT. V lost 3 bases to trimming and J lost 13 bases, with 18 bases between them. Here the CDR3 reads CASSYMESRQLLFF. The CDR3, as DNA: TGTGCCAGCAGTTATATGGAGTCGCGTCAACTACTGTTTTTT.

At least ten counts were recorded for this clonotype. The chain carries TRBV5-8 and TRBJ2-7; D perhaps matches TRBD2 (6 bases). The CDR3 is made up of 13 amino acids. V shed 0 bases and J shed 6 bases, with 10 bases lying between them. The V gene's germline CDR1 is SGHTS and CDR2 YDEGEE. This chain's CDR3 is CASSLEEGREQYF. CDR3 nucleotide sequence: TGTGCCAGCAGCTTGGAGGAGGGCCGCGAGCAGTACTTC.

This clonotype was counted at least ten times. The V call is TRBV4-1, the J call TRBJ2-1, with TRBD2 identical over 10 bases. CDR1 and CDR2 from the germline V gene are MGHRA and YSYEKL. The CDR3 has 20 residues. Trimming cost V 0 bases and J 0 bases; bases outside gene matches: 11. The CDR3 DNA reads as TGCGCCAGCAGCCAAGAGAGGCTAGCGGGGGCCCTGAGCTCCTACAATGAGCAGTTCTTC. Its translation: CASSQERLAGALSSYNEQFF.

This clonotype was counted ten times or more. This CDR3 is CASSLAAGGQFF. The CDR3 nucleotides are TGTGCCAGCAGCTTAGCGGCGGGGGGACAGTTCTTC. The chain joins TRBV11-2 to TRBJ2-1, with 8 bases aligning to TRBD2. The germline V gene encodes CDR1 SGHAT and CDR2 FQNNGV. This CDR3 comprises 12 residues. The trim removed 1 base at V and 13 bases at J, leaving 3 bases unmatched.

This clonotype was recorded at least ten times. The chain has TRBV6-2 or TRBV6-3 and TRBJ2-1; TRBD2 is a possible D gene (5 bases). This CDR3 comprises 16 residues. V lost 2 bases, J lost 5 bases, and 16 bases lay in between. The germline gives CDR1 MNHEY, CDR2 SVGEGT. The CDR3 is CASSYLGLAPHNEQFF. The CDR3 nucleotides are TGTGCCAGCAGTTACCTCGGGCTAGCCCCCCACAATGAGCAGTTCTTC.

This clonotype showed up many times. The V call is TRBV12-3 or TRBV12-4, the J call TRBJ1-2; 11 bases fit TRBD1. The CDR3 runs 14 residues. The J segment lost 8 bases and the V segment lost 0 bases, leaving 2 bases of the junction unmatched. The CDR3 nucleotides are TGTGCCAGCAGTTTAGCGGACAGGGGGCTCGGCTACACCTTC. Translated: CASSLADRGLGYTF.

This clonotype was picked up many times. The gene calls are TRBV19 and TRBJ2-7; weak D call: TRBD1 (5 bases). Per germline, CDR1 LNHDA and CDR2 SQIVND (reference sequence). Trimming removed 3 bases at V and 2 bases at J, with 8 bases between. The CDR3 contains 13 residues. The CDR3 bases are TGTGCCAGTAGTATTGAGACAGCCTACGAGCAGTACTTC. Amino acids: CASSIETAYEQYF.

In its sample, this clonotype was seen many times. The CDR3 here is CATSRGGPGVATYQETQYF. The CDR3 nucleotides are TGTGCCACCAGCAGAGGTGGGCCAGGGGTGGCGACCTACCAAGAGACCCAGTACTTC. The chain employs TRBV15 and TRBJ2-5; D possibly corresponds to TRBD1 (6 bases). V lost 1 base, J lost 0 bases, and 21 bases lay in between. This CDR3 is built from 19 residues. Per germline, CDR1 LNHNV and CDR2 YYDKDF (reference sequence).

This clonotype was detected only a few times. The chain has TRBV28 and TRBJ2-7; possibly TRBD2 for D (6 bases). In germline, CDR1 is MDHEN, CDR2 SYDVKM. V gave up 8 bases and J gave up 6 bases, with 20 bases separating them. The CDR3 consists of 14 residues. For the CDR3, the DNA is TGTGCCAGCGGGTTCGGGGGAGCGACTGCCGAGCAGTACTTC. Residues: CASGFGGATAEQYF.

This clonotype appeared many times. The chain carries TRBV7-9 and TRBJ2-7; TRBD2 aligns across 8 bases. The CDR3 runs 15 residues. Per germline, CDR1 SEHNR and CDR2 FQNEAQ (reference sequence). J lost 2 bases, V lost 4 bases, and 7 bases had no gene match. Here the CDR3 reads CASSSSGTRAYEQYF. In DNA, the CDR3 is TGTGCCAGCAGCTCCTCCGGGACTAGAGCCTACGAGCAGTACTTC.

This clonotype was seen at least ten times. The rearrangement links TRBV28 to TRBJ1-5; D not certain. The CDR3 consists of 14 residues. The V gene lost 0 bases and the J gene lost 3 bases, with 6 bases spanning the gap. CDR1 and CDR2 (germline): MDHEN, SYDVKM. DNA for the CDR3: TGTGCCAGCAGTTTATGGGACGCCAATCAGCCCCAGCATTTT. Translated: CASSLWDANQPQHF.